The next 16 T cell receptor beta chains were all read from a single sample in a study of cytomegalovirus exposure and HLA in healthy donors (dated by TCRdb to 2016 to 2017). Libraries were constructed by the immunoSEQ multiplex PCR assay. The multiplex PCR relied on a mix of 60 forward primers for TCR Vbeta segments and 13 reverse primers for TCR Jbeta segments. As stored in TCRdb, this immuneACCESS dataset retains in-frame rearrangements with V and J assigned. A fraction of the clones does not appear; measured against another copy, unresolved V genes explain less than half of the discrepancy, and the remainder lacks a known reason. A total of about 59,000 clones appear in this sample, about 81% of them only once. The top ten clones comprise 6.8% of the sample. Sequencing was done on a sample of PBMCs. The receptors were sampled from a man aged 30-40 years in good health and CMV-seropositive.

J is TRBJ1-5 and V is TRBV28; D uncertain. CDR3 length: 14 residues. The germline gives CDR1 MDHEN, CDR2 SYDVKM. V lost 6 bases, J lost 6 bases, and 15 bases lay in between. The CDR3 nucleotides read TGTGCCAGCAGCGGGAGCGGGGTCGGTCAGCCCCAGCATTTT. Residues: CASSGSGVGQPQHF.

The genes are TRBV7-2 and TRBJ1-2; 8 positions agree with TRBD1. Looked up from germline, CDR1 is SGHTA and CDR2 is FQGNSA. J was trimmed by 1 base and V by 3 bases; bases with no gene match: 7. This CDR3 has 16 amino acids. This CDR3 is CASSLGGTGRNYGYTF. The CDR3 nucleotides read TGTGCCAGCAGCTTGGGGGGGACAGGCCGTAACTATGGCTACACCTTC.

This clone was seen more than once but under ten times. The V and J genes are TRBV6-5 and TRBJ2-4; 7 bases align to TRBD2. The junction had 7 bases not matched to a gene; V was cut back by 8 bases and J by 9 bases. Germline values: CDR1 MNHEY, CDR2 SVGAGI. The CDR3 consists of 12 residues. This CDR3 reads CASFGGVSIQYF. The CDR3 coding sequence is TGTGCCAGCTTTGGGGGGGTCAGCATTCAGTACTTC.

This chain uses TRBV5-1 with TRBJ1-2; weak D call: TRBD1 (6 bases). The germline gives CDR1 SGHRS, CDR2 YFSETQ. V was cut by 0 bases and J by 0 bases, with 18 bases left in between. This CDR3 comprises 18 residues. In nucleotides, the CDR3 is TGCGCCAGCAGCTTGGGGGCGGACAGTAAACCAACTAACTATGGCTACACCTTC. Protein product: CASSLGADSKPTNYGYTF. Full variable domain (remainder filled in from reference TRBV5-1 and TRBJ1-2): KAGVTQTPRYLIKTRGQQVTLSCSPISGHRSVSWYQQTPGQGLQFLFEYFSETQRNKGNFPGRFSGRQFSNSRSEMNVSTLELGDSALYLCASSLGADSKPTNYGYTFGSGTRLTVV.

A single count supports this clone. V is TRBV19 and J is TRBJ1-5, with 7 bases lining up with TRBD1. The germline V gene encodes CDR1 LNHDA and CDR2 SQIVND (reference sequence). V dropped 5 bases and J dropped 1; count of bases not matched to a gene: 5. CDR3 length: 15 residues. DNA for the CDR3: TGTGCCAGTAGTCAAATCAGGGGGAGCAATCAGCCCCAGCATTTT. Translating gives CASSQIRGSNQPQHF.

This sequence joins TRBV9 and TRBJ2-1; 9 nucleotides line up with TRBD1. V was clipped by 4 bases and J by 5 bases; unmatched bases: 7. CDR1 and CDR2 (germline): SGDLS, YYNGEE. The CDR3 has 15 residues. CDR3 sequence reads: CASSLPTGGNNEQFF. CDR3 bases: TGTGCCAGCAGCCTCCCGACAGGGGGTAACAATGAGCAGTTCTTC.

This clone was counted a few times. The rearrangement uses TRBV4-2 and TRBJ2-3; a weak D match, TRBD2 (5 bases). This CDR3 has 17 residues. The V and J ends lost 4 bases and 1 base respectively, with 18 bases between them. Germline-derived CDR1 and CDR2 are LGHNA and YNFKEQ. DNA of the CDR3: TGTGCCAGCAGCCTTGGCGGAGGCAATTCTGGCACAGATACGCAGTATTTT. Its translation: CASSLGGGNSGTDTQYF.

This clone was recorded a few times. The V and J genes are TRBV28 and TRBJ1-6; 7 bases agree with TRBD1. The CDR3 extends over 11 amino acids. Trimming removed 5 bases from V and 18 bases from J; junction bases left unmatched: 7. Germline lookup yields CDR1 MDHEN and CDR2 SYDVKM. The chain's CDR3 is CASSRGTAPHF. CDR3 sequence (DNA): TGTGCCAGCAGTCGCGGGACAGCTCCCCACTTT.

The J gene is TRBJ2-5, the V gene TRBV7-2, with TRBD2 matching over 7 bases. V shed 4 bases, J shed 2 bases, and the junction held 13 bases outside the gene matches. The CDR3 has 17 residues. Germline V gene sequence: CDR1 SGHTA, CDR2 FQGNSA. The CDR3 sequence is CASSSSLRAGSQETQYF. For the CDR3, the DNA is TGTGCCAGCAGCTCCTCTCTCCGAGCGGGGAGTCAAGAGACCCAGTACTTC.

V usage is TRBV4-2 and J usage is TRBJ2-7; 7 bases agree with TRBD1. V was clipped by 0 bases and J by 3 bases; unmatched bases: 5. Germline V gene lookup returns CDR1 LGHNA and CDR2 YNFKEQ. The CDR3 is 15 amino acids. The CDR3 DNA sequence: TGTGCCAGCAGCCAAGATCTAGGACAGGTCTACGAGCAGTACTTC. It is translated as CASSQDLGQVYEQYF.

CDR3 sequence (DNA): TGTGCCAGCAGGCGGACAGGGCTATCCTCTGGAAACACCATATATTTT. Translation gives CASRRTGLSSGNTIYF. V gene TRBV27 combines with J gene TRBJ1-3, with TRBD1 matching over 8 bases. The CDR3 totals 16 residues. Germline lookup yields CDR1 MNHEY and CDR2 SMNVEV (reference sequence). With 6 bases clipped from V and 0 bases from J, the junction kept 7 bases outside the gene matches.

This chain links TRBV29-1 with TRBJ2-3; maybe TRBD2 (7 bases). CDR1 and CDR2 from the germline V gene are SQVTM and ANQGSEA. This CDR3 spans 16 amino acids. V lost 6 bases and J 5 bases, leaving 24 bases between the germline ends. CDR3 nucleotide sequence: TGCAGCGTCGCTCCTTTCATGGGGGGGGCGGGAGATACGCAGTATTTT. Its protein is CSVAPFMGGAGDTQYF.

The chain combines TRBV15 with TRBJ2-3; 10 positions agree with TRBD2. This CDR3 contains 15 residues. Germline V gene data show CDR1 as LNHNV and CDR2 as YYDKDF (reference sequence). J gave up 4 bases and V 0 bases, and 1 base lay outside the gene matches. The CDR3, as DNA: TGTGCCACCAGCAGAGAAGCGGGGGGGCCAGATACGCAGTATTTT. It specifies CATSREAGGPDTQYF.

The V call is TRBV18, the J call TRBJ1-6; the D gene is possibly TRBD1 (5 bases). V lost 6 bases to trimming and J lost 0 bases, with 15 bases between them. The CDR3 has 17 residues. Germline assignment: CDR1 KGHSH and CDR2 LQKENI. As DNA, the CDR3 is TGTGCCAGCTCTCTAAACAGGACCAGCTCCTATAATTCACCCCTCCACTTT. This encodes CASSLNRTSSYNSPLHF.

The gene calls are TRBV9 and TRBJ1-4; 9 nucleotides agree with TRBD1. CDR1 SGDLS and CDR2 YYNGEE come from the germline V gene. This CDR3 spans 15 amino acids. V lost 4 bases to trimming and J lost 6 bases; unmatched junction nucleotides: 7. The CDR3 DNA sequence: TGTGCCAGCAGCTATAGGACAGGGGAATATGAAAAACTGTTTTTT. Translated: CASSYRTGEYEKLFF.

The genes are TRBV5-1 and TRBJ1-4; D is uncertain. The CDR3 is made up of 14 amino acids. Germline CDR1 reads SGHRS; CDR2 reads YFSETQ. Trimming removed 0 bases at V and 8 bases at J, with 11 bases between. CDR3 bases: TGCGCCAGCAGCTTGGCTGCAGTCGGGGAAAAACTGTTTTTT. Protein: CASSLAAVGEKLFF.